These 28 T cell receptor beta chains came from one sample sequenced in a study of post-analysis software for immune sequencing data. Their antigens are not known. cDNA libraries for TCR beta contained unique molecular identifiers. TCRdb recomputed calls from the PCR reads with MiXCR, one row per CDR3 protein. Of 170,000 or so distinct CDR3 sequences in the sample, about 29% were seen once. Overall study findings and caveats: Patients carried roughly 5 TRBV segments more frequently than controls did, and TRBV5-6, TRBV5-1 and TRBV20-1 were among them.

The material sequenced was blood. These receptors were taken from a girl under 18 with multiple sclerosis.

This clonotype was seen ten or more times. This chain uses TRBV4-1 with TRBJ2-7; 10 bases match TRBD2. CDR1 is MGHRA, CDR2 YSYEKL, per germline. V shed 0 bases, J shed 6 bases, and the junction held 8 bases outside the gene matches. This CDR3 spans 16 amino acids. CDR3 nucleotides: TGCGCCAGCAGCCAAGATCACCCACTAGCGGGAACCGAGCAGTACTTC. Its translation is CASSQDHPLAGTEQYF.

Only one count was recorded for this clonotype. A much larger clone sits a single nucleotide away, making a read error possible. V and J are TRBV29-1 and TRBJ2-7; D is perhaps TRBD2 (6 bases). The germline V gene has CDR1 SQVTM and CDR2 ANQGSEA. The V gene lost 5 bases and the J gene lost 9 bases, with 20 bases spanning the gap. The CDR3 loop spans 13 amino acids. CDR3 protein: CSVRREPGAGQYF. The DNA of the CDR3 is TGCAGCGTTCGTAGGGAGCCGGGAGCCGGGCAGTACTTC.

Turning to this clonotype: A much larger clone sits a single nucleotide away, making a read error possible. The J gene is TRBJ2-1, the V gene TRBV12-3 or TRBV12-4; 12 bases line up with TRBD2. CDR3 length: 16 amino acids. CDR3 loop: CACRASGRGSYNEQFF. The CDR3 bases are TGTGCCTGCAGAGCTAGCGGGAGGGGGTCCTACAATGAGCAGTTCTTC.

This clonotype was picked up many times. CDR3 DNA sequence: TGTGCCATCAGTGAGATGGTCAGCGGGAGGGCCCACGAGCAGTACTTC. As protein: CAISEMVSGRAHEQYF. V gene TRBV10-3 combines with J gene TRBJ2-7; 10 bases fit TRBD2. Per the germline V gene, CDR1 is ENHRY and CDR2 is SYGVKD. With 2 bases clipped from V and 5 bases from J, the junction kept 9 bases outside the gene matches. The CDR3 spans 16 residues.

The V and J genes are TRBV6-6 and TRBJ1-5; 7 nucleotides agree with TRBD1. The CDR3 has 13 amino acids. Germline assignment: CDR1 MNHNY and CDR2 SVGAGI (reference sequence). Trimming at V came to 10 bases and at J to 5 bases, leaving 8 bases not matched to a gene. DNA for the CDR3: TGTGCCAACGGACAGGATCAATATCAGCCCCAGCATTTT. Amino acids: CANGQDQYQPQHF.

The chain uses TRBV7-9 and TRBJ1-1; weak D call: TRBD1 (5 bases). CDR1 is SEHNR, CDR2 FQNEAQ, per germline (reference sequence). V was shortened by 3 bases and J by 1 base, with 9 bases between the two germline ends. The CDR3 totals 14 residues. As DNA, the CDR3 is TGTGCCAGCAGCTTCTCACAGGCGAACACTGAAGCTTTCTTT. Its translation: CASSFSQANTEAFF. The full variable domain, with the rest looked up from reference TRBV7-9 and TRBJ1-1, is DTGVSQNPRHKITKRGQNVTFRCDPISEHNRLYWYRQTLGQGPEFLTYFQNEAQLEKSRLLSDRFSAERPKGSFSTLEIQRTEQGDSAMYLCASSFSQANTEAFFGQGTRLTVV.

The V call is TRBV28, the J call TRBJ1-6; TRBD1 is a possible D gene (5 bases). The ends were cut back, 2 bases at V and 11 bases at J, with 13 bases in the middle. Germline V gene data show CDR1 as MDHEN and CDR2 as SYDVKM. There are 14 residues in the CDR3. The CDR3 spells CASSLRRVGAPLHF. The CDR3 coding sequence is TGTGCCAGCAGTTTACGCAGGGTTGGGGCACCCCTCCACTTT. Drawing the rest from reference TRBV28 and TRBJ1-6, the complete variable domain is DVKVTQSSRYLVKRTGEKVFLECVQDMDHENMFWYRQDPGLGLRLIYFSYDVKMKEKGDIPEGYSVSREKKERFSLILESASTNQTSMYLCASSLRRVGAPLHFGNGTRLTVT.

At least ten counts were recorded for this clonotype. The rearrangement joins TRBV29-1 to TRBJ2-7; D possibly corresponds to TRBD1 (5 bases). The CDR3 runs 12 residues. Trimming took 0 bases from V and 7 from J, leaving 10 bases between them. Germline CDR1 and CDR2: SQVTM and ANQGSEA. CDR3 sequence (DNA): TGCAGCGTTGAAGATCGCAGGGTTGAGCAGTACTTC. Translating gives CSVEDRRVEQYF.

This rearrangement joins TRBV28 to TRBJ1-2; TRBD1 aligns across 7 bases. V lost 5 bases, J lost 7 bases, and 10 bases stayed unmatched. CDR1 is MDHEN, CDR2 SYDVKM, per germline. There are 14 residues in the CDR3. This CDR3 reads CASSTRQGYCGYTF. DNA of the CDR3: TGTGCCAGCAGTACAAGACAGGGATACTGTGGCTACACCTTC.

This chain connects TRBV15 to TRBJ2-7; D is uncertain. This CDR3 comprises 13 residues. In germline, CDR1 is LNHNV, CDR2 YYDKDF (reference sequence). V was cut by 11 bases and J by 0 bases, with 14 bases left in between. The CDR3 loop is CAEKWNHSYEQYF. CDR3 DNA: TGTGCCGAGAAGTGGAATCACTCCTACGAGCAGTACTTC.

A note on this clonotype: A read error is possible here, since a much larger clone lies one base away. The rearrangement joins TRBV29-1 to TRBJ1-2; weak D call: TRBD1 (6 bases). V shed 5 bases and J shed 6 bases, with 19 bases lying between them. Per the germline V gene, CDR1 is SQVTM and CDR2 is ANQGSEA. The CDR3 runs 14 residues. The DNA of the CDR3 is TGCAGCGTTAAAATACTCAGGGGCGATGATGGCTACACCTTC. This sequence encodes CSVKILRGDDGYTF.

Points on this clonotype: A much larger clone sits a single nucleotide away, making a read error possible. The chain carries TRBV20-1 and TRBJ2-7, with D hard to call. The CDR3 sequence is 14 residues long. V was trimmed by 3 bases and J by 2 bases, leaving 14 bases between them. From germline, CDR1 is DFQATT and CDR2 SNEGSKA (reference sequence). The CDR3 DNA reads as TGCAGTGCTAGTCAACCACAAGGCGCCTACGAGCAGTACTTC. Its translation: CSASQPQGAYEQYF.

This clonotype was detected ten times or more. J is TRBJ2-7 and V is TRBV7-9; TRBD2 matches 8 bases. V dropped 4 bases and J dropped 4; count of bases not matched to a gene: 9. Germline V gene data show CDR1 as SEHNR and CDR2 as FQNEAQ (reference sequence). This CDR3 has 15 amino acids. As DNA, the CDR3 is TGTGCCAGCAGCTGGATCGGGAGGGCCGTTTACGAGCAGTACTTC. Amino acid sequence: CASSWIGRAVYEQYF.

CDR3 sequence: CASSLAGGFITEAFF. For the CDR3, the DNA is TGCGCCAGCAGCTTGGCCGGGGGGTTCATCACTGAAGCTTTCTTT. The V and J genes are TRBV5-1 and TRBJ1-1; a possible D gene is TRBD1 (5 bases). The CDR3 sequence is 15 residues long. The ends were cut back, 0 bases at V and 4 bases at J, with 13 bases in the middle. Per germline, CDR1 SGHRS and CDR2 YFSETQ. The full variable domain, with the rest looked up from reference TRBV5-1 and TRBJ1-1, is KAGVTQTPRYLIKTRGQQVTLSCSPISGHRSVSWYQQTPGQGLQFLFEYFSETQRNKGNFPGRFSGRQFSNSRSEMNVSTLELGDSALYLCASSLAGGFITEAFFGQGTRLTVV.

The CDR3 nucleotides are TGTGCCAGCACCCCCGGGGACTGGGGCACAGATACGCAGTATTTT. This codes for CASTPGDWGTDTQYF. This rearrangement joins TRBV7-2 to TRBJ2-3; the D gene is possibly TRBD2 (6 bases). This CDR3 region has 15 residues. The germline CDR1 and CDR2 sequences are SGHTA and FQGNSA. Deletions cut 7 bases from V and 1 base from J, with 15 bases between.

This clonotype was found a few times. The chain combines TRBV19 with TRBJ2-1, with a tentative D call TRBD1 (5 bases). The CDR3 extends over 16 amino acids. Germline V gene sequence: CDR1 LNHDA, CDR2 SQIVND (reference sequence). V was trimmed by 7 bases and J by 0 bases, leaving 16 bases between them. The DNA of the CDR3 is TGTGCCAGTAACCCCACCAGGGTACGCTCCTACAATGAGCAGTTCTTC. Translated: CASNPTRVRSYNEQFF. Drawing the rest from reference TRBV19 and TRBJ2-1, the complete variable domain is DGGITQSPKYLFRKEGQNVTLSCEQNLNHDAMYWYRQDPGQGLRLIYYSQIVNDFQKGDIAEGYSVSREKKESFPLTVTSAQKNPTAFYLCASNPTRVRSYNEQFFGPGTRLTVL.

The sample holds a few counts of this clonotype. The J gene is TRBJ2-5, the V gene TRBV18; the D gene is possibly TRBD2 (5 bases). V was clipped by 4 bases and J by 5 bases, with 11 bases between them. The CDR3 covers 13 residues. Germline CDR1 and CDR2: KGHSH and LQKENI. CDR3 loop: CASSRTGEETQYF. The DNA for the CDR3 is TGTGCCAGCTCACGGACTGGGGAGGAGACCCAGTACTTC. The full variable domain, rest sourced from reference TRBV18 and TRBJ2-5, is NAGVMQNPRHLVRRRGQEARLRCSPMKGHSHVYWYRQLPEEGLKFMVYLQKENIIDESGMPKERFSAEFPKEGPSILRIQQVVRGDSAAYFCASSRTGEETQYFGPGTRLLVL.

Only a few counts were recorded for this clonotype. The chain recombines TRBV19 with TRBJ1-2, with unresolved D. CDR3 length: 13 amino acids. CDR1 is LNHDA and CDR2 is SQIVND in the germline V gene (reference sequence). The V and J ends lost 8 bases and 2 bases respectively, with 12 bases between them. CDR3: CASGRPKNYGYTF. The CDR3 nucleotides are TGTGCCAGTGGCCGCCCCAAGAACTATGGCTACACCTTC.

The table lists this clonotype with a few counts. A much more abundant neighbour one base away suggests this may be a read error. V is TRBV9 and J is TRBJ2-5, with a weak D call TRBD2 (6 bases). The CDR3 loop spans 15 amino acids. V lost 4 bases to trimming and J lost 11 bases, with 24 bases between them. Looked up from germline, CDR1 is SGDLS and CDR2 is YYNGEE. CDR3 bases: TGTGCCAGCAGCCTCGGAGGGGTGGGAGTAAAAGAGCAGTACTTC. Translation gives CASSLGGVGVKEQYF.

This clonotype has a count of ten or more. The chain employs TRBV6-5 and TRBJ2-3; TRBD1 aligns across 8 bases. Germline loops: CDR1 MNHEY, CDR2 SVGAGI. V gave up 7 bases and J gave up 4 bases; unmatched junction bases: 10. The CDR3 is made up of 15 amino acids. The CDR3 bases are TGTGCCAGCAAACCCCGGACAGGGAACGCAGATACGCAGTATTTT. It is translated as CASKPRTGNADTQYF.

With respect to this clonotype: At one of its ends the junction is not consistent with the germline gene, which may arise from a read error. The genes are TRBV12-3 or TRBV12-4 and TRBJ2-1, with 11 bases lining up with TRBD1. The CDR3 consists of 18 residues. CDR3 region: CTSSLEDRGRNFHNEQFF. In DNA form, the CDR3 reads TGTACCAGCAGTTTAGAGGACAGGGGGCGGAATTTCCACAATGAGCAGTTCTTC.

The chain recombines TRBV19 with TRBJ2-3; the match to TRBD2 covers 9 bases. V dropped 10 bases and J dropped 3; count of bases not matched to a gene: 11. In germline, CDR1 is LNHDA, CDR2 SQIVND (reference sequence). This CDR3 is 15 amino acids long. The CDR3 loop is CATGLSGSLTDTQYF. CDR3 in DNA: TGTGCCACCGGGCTTAGCGGGAGTTTGACAGATACGCAGTATTTT. Using reference TRBV19 and TRBJ2-3 for the parts outside the CDR3, the full variable domain is DGGITQSPKYLFRKEGQNVTLSCEQNLNHDAMYWYRQDPGQGLRLIYYSQIVNDFQKGDIAEGYSVSREKKESFPLTVTSAQKNPTAFYLCATGLSGSLTDTQYFGPGTRLTVL.

At least ten counts were recorded for this clonotype. This chain joins TRBV28 and TRBJ2-5; 12 bases align to TRBD2. J lost 4 bases, V lost 5 bases, and 11 bases had no gene match. This CDR3 contains 17 residues. Germline lookup yields CDR1 MDHEN and CDR2 SYDVKM. The CDR3 loop is CASSPDTTSGGGETQYF. The DNA of the CDR3 is TGTGCCAGCAGTCCTGATACGACTAGCGGGGGAGGAGAGACCCAGTACTTC.

V usage is TRBV29-1 and J usage is TRBJ1-1, with TRBD1 matching 7 bases. Germline values: CDR1 SQVTM, CDR2 ANQGSEA. The CDR3 is 13 residues long. V trimming: 1 base; J trimming: 8 bases; junction bases outside the gene matches: 7. In DNA form, the CDR3 reads TGCAGCGTTGAAGCCCTAGACAGGGTGGAAGCTTTCTTT. Protein sequence: CSVEALDRVEAFF.

This clonotype was observed a single time. V and J are TRBV4-2 and TRBJ2-2; 10 bases align to TRBD2. The CDR3 has 18 residues. V dropped 1 base and J dropped 7; count of bases not matched to a gene: 12. Germline lookup yields CDR1 LGHNA and CDR2 YNFKEQ. The CDR3 DNA reads as TGTGCCAGCAGCCAAGTGGGAGAGCTAGCGGGAGATTTCGGGGAGCTGTTTTTT. As protein: CASSQVGELAGDFGELFF.

The CDR3, as DNA: TGTGCCAGCAGCCTAGATACTAGGGGGTCCTACAATGAGCAGTTCTTC. This codes for CASSLDTRGSYNEQFF. The V call is TRBV7-9, the J call TRBJ2-1; a possible D gene is TRBD1 (6 bases). The CDR3 sequence is 16 residues long. Germline V lookup: CDR1 SEHNR, CDR2 FQNEAQ (reference sequence). Trimming cost V 5 bases and J 1 base, with 15 bases left between them. The full variable domain, its missing parts supplied by reference TRBV7-9 and TRBJ2-1, is DTGVSQNPRHKITKRGQNVTFRCDPISEHNRLYWYRQTLGQGPEFLTYFQNEAQLEKSRLLSDRFSAERPKGSFSTLEIQRTEQGDSAMYLCASSLDTRGSYNEQFFGPGTRLTVL.

This clonotype was counted a few times. The rearrangement uses TRBV15 and TRBJ2-3; 8 positions match TRBD1. V lost 8 bases to trimming and J lost 1 base; unmatched junction nucleotides: 5. This CDR3 region has 14 residues. Germline CDR1 and CDR2: LNHNV and YYDKDF (reference sequence). The chain's CDR3 is CATQDRGGTDTQYF. The CDR3 DNA reads as TGTGCCACCCAAGACAGGGGTGGCACAGATACGCAGTATTTT.

This clonotype was counted many times. The V gene is TRBV27, the J gene TRBJ2-5; 11 positions agree with TRBD1. Germline V CDR1 and CDR2: MNHEY, SMNVEV (reference sequence). V trimming: 3 bases; J trimming: 5 bases; junction bases outside the gene matches: 5. This CDR3 is built from 15 residues. The CDR3 sequence is CASSFTDRGRETQYF. In DNA form, the CDR3 reads TGTGCCAGCAGTTTCACGGACAGGGGGCGGGAGACCCAGTACTTC.